The clone carrying this T cell receptor beta chain rates as medium-sized. The data originate from a study of high-grade serous ovarian cancer treatment subgroups. Germline V gene sequence: CDR1 SGDLS, CDR2 YYNGEE. The V and J ends lost 7 bases and 3 bases respectively, with 10 bases between them. The CDR3 contains 12 residues. This table comes from immunoSEQ multiplex PCR, and its TCRdb copy is limited to in-frame clones, with some not included. The top ten hold around 4% of the sample, which has under 11,000 clones, about 71% seen once. Tumor samples were taken before definitive surgery or chemotherapy.

The V call is TRBV9, the J call TRBJ1-1, with D possibly TRBD1 on 5 matching bases. The sample comprised tumor tissue. The sequence derives from a human donor with high-grade serous ovarian cancer. The CDR3, as DNA: TGTGCCAGCGGGGGAGGGGACACTGAAGCTTTCTTT. Translated: CASGGGDTEAFF.